The 26 T cell receptor beta chains below all came from one sample that was sequenced in a study of blood T cell repertoires in COVID-19. This table comes from immunoSEQ multiplex PCR, and its TCRdb copy is limited to in-frame clones, with some not included. Among some 380,000 clones, 90% were seen once, and the ten largest hold around 6.3%. Sequencing was performed on peripheral blood. The source is a young man with active or convalescent COVID-19.

This chain joins TRBV28 and TRBJ1-5, with a possible D match to TRBD1 (6 bases). Looked up from germline, CDR1 is MDHEN and CDR2 is SYDVKM. The germline V and J ends were trimmed by 2 bases and 11 bases, with 7 bases remaining between them. The CDR3 spans 11 residues. The CDR3 loop is CASSLKGAQHF. The CDR3, as DNA: TGTGCCAGCAGTTTAAAGGGGGCCCAGCATTTT. The full variable domain, completed using reference TRBV28 and TRBJ1-5, is DVKVTQSSRYLVKRTGEKVFLECVQDMDHENMFWYRQDPGLGLRLIYFSYDVKMKEKGDIPEGYSVSREKKERFSLILESASTNQTSMYLCASSLKGAQHFGDGTRLSIL.

This clone was seen only a few times. The chain combines TRBV7-9 with TRBJ2-5, with a weak D call TRBD2 (5 bases). CDR3 length equals 14 residues. Deletions cut 3 bases from V and 2 bases from J, with 10 bases between. Germline CDR1 SEHNR, CDR2 FQNEAQ (reference sequence). CDR3 DNA sequence: TGTGCCAGCAGCTTTCCGGGAATACAAGAGACCCAGTACTTC. Its protein product is CASSFPGIQETQYF.

The V and J genes are TRBV7-8 and TRBJ1-6; 8 nucleotides align to TRBD1. This CDR3 has 14 residues. J gave up 7 bases and V 5 bases, and 4 bases lay outside the gene matches. Germline assignment: CDR1 SGHVS and CDR2 FQNEAQ. CDR3 region: CASSRRDRNSPLHF. The DNA for the CDR3 is TGTGCCAGCAGCCGCCGGGACAGGAATTCACCCCTCCACTTT.

The J gene is TRBJ2-3, the V gene TRBV7-2; TRBD1 agrees at 9 bases. CDR1 and CDR2 (germline): SGHTA, FQGNSA. The V and J ends lost 5 bases and 1 base, in that order; junction bases with no gene match: 4. The CDR3 loop spans 15 amino acids. CDR3 nucleotide sequence: TGTGCCAGCAGCGCCCGGGACAGGGGCACAGATACGCAGTATTTT. It is translated as CASSARDRGTDTQYF.

J is TRBJ1-1 and V is TRBV4-2; the match to TRBD1 covers 9 bases. Per germline, CDR1 LGHNA and CDR2 YNFKEQ. The trim removed 4 bases at V and 7 bases at J, leaving 7 bases unmatched. The CDR3 extends over 14 amino acids. CDR3 loop: CASSRGQGRYEAFF. In DNA, the CDR3 is TGTGCCAGCAGCCGAGGACAGGGGAGATATGAAGCTTTCTTT.

This rearrangement joins TRBV9 to TRBJ2-5; 9 bases match TRBD1. Germline V gives CDR1 SGDLS, CDR2 YYNGEE. The CDR3 length is 14 residues. V shed 4 bases and J 4 bases; nucleotides not matched to a gene: 5. The CDR3 sequence: CASSTGTGRETQYF. The CDR3 DNA sequence: TGTGCCAGCAGCACCGGGACAGGGCGAGAGACCCAGTACTTC.

The CDR3 region is CASHQGAAPTDTQYF. CDR3 sequence (DNA): TGTGCCTCCCACCAGGGGGCGGCTCCCACAGATACGCAGTATTTT. The chain has TRBV7-2 and TRBJ2-3, with TRBD1 matching 8 bases. Per germline, CDR1 SGHTA and CDR2 FQGNSA. There are 15 residues in the CDR3. V shed 11 bases and J 2 bases; nucleotides not matched to a gene: 12.

This chain connects TRBV27 to TRBJ2-1, with 7 bases identical to TRBD2. CDR1 MNHEY and CDR2 SMNVEV come from the germline V gene (reference sequence). The CDR3 contains 18 residues. Losses at the gene ends were 4 bases for V and 4 bases for J; bases not matched to a gene: 16. The CDR3 sequence is CASSSALWGREPYNEQFF. CDR3 coding DNA: TGTGCCAGCAGTTCCGCTCTCTGGGGGAGGGAACCTTACAATGAGCAGTTCTTC.

This clone has only one observation. This rearrangement joins TRBV19 to TRBJ2-7; 8 bases are shared with TRBD2. The CDR3 extends over 14 amino acids. Germline V CDR1 and CDR2: LNHDA, SQIVND (reference sequence). With V trimmed by 5 bases and J by 2 bases, 5 bases remained unmatched. The CDR3 region has the DNA TGTGCCAGTAGTGGGGCTAGCGGGCCCTACGAGCAGTACTTC. Translating it yields CASSGASGPYEQYF.

This clone has only one observation. The chain recombines TRBV19 with TRBJ1-5; a weak D match, TRBD1 (5 bases). Germline loops: CDR1 LNHDA, CDR2 SQIVND (reference sequence). Trimming removed 4 bases from V and 1 base from J, with 14 bases in between. The CDR3 consists of 16 residues. The CDR3 loop reads CASSKRQGVSNQPQHF. CDR3 DNA: TGTGCCAGTAGTAAAAGGCAGGGTGTGAGCAATCAGCCCCAGCATTTT.

The genes are TRBV28 and TRBJ2-7, with 9 bases identical to TRBD2. In germline, CDR1 is MDHEN, CDR2 SYDVKM. V was clipped by 2 bases and J by 4 bases; unmatched bases: 9. CDR3 size: 16 residues. The CDR3 reads CASSLHLAGLTYEQYF. The CDR3 DNA reads TGTGCCAGCAGTTTACATCTAGCGGGACTGACTTACGAGCAGTACTTC.

The CDR3 loop is CASSKTGTGNYEQYF. The CDR3 nucleotides are TGTGCCAGCAGCAAGACCGGGACAGGGAACTACGAGCAGTACTTC. This chain links TRBV7-9 with TRBJ2-7, with 9 bases that match TRBD1. V lost 5 bases to trimming and J lost 3 bases; unmatched junction nucleotides: 8. Germline V lookup: CDR1 SEHNR, CDR2 FQNEAQ (reference sequence). The CDR3 runs to 15 residues.

This chain joins TRBV29-1 and TRBJ1-4; TRBD1 agrees at 9 bases. V lost 6 bases and J lost 7; bases outside the gene matches: 9. The CDR3 contains 14 residues. Per the germline V gene, CDR1 is SQVTM and CDR2 is ANQGSEA. The CDR3 sequence is CSVAHDRGSEKLFF. DNA of the CDR3: TGCAGCGTCGCTCATGACAGGGGGAGTGAAAAACTGTTTTTT.

J is TRBJ1-2 and V is TRBV25-1; 9 nucleotides agree with TRBD1. This CDR3 comprises 14 residues. Germline lookup yields CDR1 MGHDK and CDR2 SYGVNS. V dropped 2 bases and J dropped 6; count of bases not matched to a gene: 4. The CDR3 spells CASSEGGQGDGYTF. The CDR3 DNA is TGTGCCAGCAGTGAAGGGGGACAGGGCGATGGCTACACCTTC.

Comment on this clone: This specimen includes other DNA sequences encoding the same CDR3. This sequence joins TRBV6-4 and TRBJ2-3; 7 nucleotides align to TRBD2. The CDR3 contains 15 residues. The germline V gene has CDR1 MRHNA and CDR2 SNTAGT. Germline trimming cut 0 bases from V and 1 base from J; bases unmatched to any gene: 1. The CDR3 loop reads CASSDSGGGTDTQYF. CDR3 coding DNA: TGTGCCAGCAGTGACTCGGGAGGGGGCACAGATACGCAGTATTTT.

This chain connects TRBV28 to TRBJ1-2; D remains ambiguous. The CDR3 consists of 12 residues. Trimming pared 8 bases from V and 0 bases from J, leaving 7 bases between. Looked up from germline, CDR1 is MDHEN and CDR2 is SYDVKM. CDR3 bases: TGTGCCAGCGACGGGGCTAACTATGGCTACACCTTC. This gives the protein CASDGANYGYTF.

The genes are TRBV4-2 and TRBJ2-5; D may be TRBD2 (5 bases). Germline-derived CDR1 and CDR2 are LGHNA and YNFKEQ. V lost 4 bases, J lost 5 bases, and 14 bases lay in between. The CDR3 covers 14 residues. The CDR3 reads CASSLSAGPETQYF. DNA for the CDR3: TGTGCCAGCAGCCTGTCGGCGGGCCCGGAGACCCAGTACTTC.

The chain employs TRBV24-1 and TRBJ2-7; D is undetermined. Trimming shortened V by 4 bases and J by 4 bases, and 16 bases separated the two germline ends. Germline V gene lookup returns CDR1 KGHDR and CDR2 SFDVKD. The CDR3 has 15 residues. The CDR3 nucleotides read TGTGCCACCAGTGACTCCGAGTCAGGTAATTACGAGCAGTACTTC. Protein product: CATSDSESGNYEQYF.

The chain links TRBV7-9 to TRBJ1-6, with TRBD1 as a possible D gene (5 bases). The germline V and J ends were trimmed by 8 bases and 9 bases, with 14 bases remaining between them. The CDR3 has 13 amino acids. Per the germline V gene, CDR1 is SEHNR and CDR2 is FQNEAQ (reference sequence). The CDR3 DNA sequence: TGTGCCAGCGGGCAGGGTGTGGTTTCACCCCTCCACTTT. It yields the protein CASGQGVVSPLHF.

The chain has TRBV19 and TRBJ1-2; D is unresolved. V was cut by 5 bases and J by 7 bases, with 11 bases left in between. This CDR3 comprises 12 residues. The germline V gene encodes CDR1 LNHDA and CDR2 SQIVND (reference sequence). The CDR3 protein is CASSLRSGGYTF. Here the CDR3 DNA reads TGTGCCAGTAGTCTCCGCAGCGGTGGCTACACCTTC.

This rearrangement joins TRBV7-5 to TRBJ1-1. TRBV7-5 constitutes a pseudogene. The CDR3 runs to 15 residues. The CDR3 nucleotides read TGTGCCAGAAGCTTAAGTTTGGGGAGGGACACTGAAGCTTTCTTT. This encodes CARSLSLGRDTEAFF.

The CDR3 reads CASSSRTGMNTEAFF. DNA of the CDR3: TGTGCCAGCAGCTCCCGGACAGGAATGAACACTGAAGCTTTCTTT. The J gene is TRBJ1-1, the V gene TRBV7-6; TRBD1 aligns across 7 bases. V shed 4 bases, J shed 0 bases, and the junction held 5 bases outside the gene matches. The CDR3 has 15 amino acids. CDR1 and CDR2 (germline): SGHVS, FNYEAQ.

This chain connects TRBV4-3 to TRBJ2-7; TRBD2 matches at 9 bases. Trimming removed 1 base from V and 4 bases from J; junction bases left unmatched: 8. From germline, CDR1 is LGHNA and CDR2 YSLEER. The length of the CDR3 is 16 residues. Here the CDR3 reads CASSQGGGESYYEQYF. The CDR3 DNA sequence: TGCGCCAGCAGCCAAGGCGGGGGGGAGTCCTATTACGAGCAGTACTTC.

The J gene is TRBJ1-2, the V gene TRBV20-1; D remains ambiguous. Germline V gene sequence: CDR1 DFQATT, CDR2 SNEGSKA (reference sequence). CDR3 length: 11 amino acids. V lost 6 bases, J lost 4 bases, and 9 bases lay in between. CDR3 region: CSAQMGYGYTF. CDR3 DNA: TGCAGTGCACAGATGGGCTATGGCTACACCTTC.

The J gene is TRBJ2-7, the V gene TRBV18, with 8 nucleotides matching TRBD1. With V trimmed by 4 bases and J by 7 bases, 3 bases remained unmatched. The CDR3 loop spans 12 amino acids. Germline CDR1 is KGHSH and CDR2 is LQKENI. The CDR3 region is CASSLQGVEQYF. The CDR3 DNA sequence: TGTGCCAGCTCACTACAGGGGGTAGAGCAGTACTTC. The variable domain in full, completed from reference TRBV18 and TRBJ2-7, reads NAGVMQNPRHLVRRRGQEARLRCSPMKGHSHVYWYRQLPEEGLKFMVYLQKENIIDESGMPKERFSAEFPKEGPSILRIQQVVRGDSAAYFCASSLQGVEQYFGPGTRLTVT.

The chain joins TRBV2 to TRBJ1-1; D might be TRBD1 (5 bases). V shed 6 bases and J shed 5 bases, with 22 bases lying between them. The CDR3 has 16 amino acids. The germline V gene encodes CDR1 SNHLY and CDR2 FYNNEI. The chain's CDR3 is CASRAMRAGLRTEAFF. The CDR3 nucleotides are TGTGCCAGCAGAGCAATGCGAGCAGGGCTTAGGACTGAAGCTTTCTTT.